This T cell receptor beta chain is from a study of blood T cell repertoires in COVID-19. Per the study methods: Cell counts per sample came from amplifying reference gene primers. Profiled with immunoSEQ multiplex PCR; TCRdb holds only in-frame clones, not every one. That table is the source of V, J and clone size, and D and trimming were worked out from the DNA. The table records about 190,000 clones, 65% to 80% of them present only once. V lost 3 bases and J lost 2, with 11 bases in between. The CDR3 covers 14 residues. Germline CDR1 reads SGHRS; CDR2 reads YFSETQ. The sequencing sample was made of peripheral blood. This TCR came from a woman in her fifties or sixties with acute or convalescent COVID-19. V is TRBV5-1 and J is TRBJ1-2; possibly TRBD1 for D (6 bases). The CDR3 coding sequence is TGCGCCAGCAGCTCTCCGGGACAAAACTATGGCTACACCTTC. Its protein product is CASSSPGQNYGYTF. The whole variable domain, filled in from reference TRBV5-1 and TRBJ1-2, reads KAGVTQTPRYLIKTRGQQVTLSCSPISGHRSVSWYQQTPGQGLQFLFEYFSETQRNKGNFPGRFSGRQFSNSRSEMNVSTLELGDSALYLCASSSPGQNYGYTFGSGTRLTVV.